Below, 22 T cell receptor beta chains from the same sample are listed, as sequenced in a study of memory CD4+ T cells and cytomegalovirus serostatus. Only in-frame clones appear in the TCRdb table, and some are missing; sequencing was by immunoSEQ multiplex PCR. Among 60,000 to 70,000 clones listed, about 78% were seen once. The sort gate was single viable CD3+CD4+CD8-CD45RO+ cells for memory CD4+ T cells. The specimen was memory CD4+ T cells from blood. The receptors derive from an adult in good health and CMV-seronegative. Some clones in this sample may be carry-over from other donors' samples.

This chain connects TRBV5-1 to TRBJ1-1, with D uncertain. Germline CDR1 reads SGHRS; CDR2 reads YFSETQ. The CDR3 consists of 15 residues. V shed 0 bases and J shed 0 bases, with 9 bases lying between them. In DNA form, the CDR3 reads TGCGCCAGCAGCTTGGGAGGAGGGATGAACACTGAAGCTTTCTTT. This gives the protein CASSLGGGMNTEAFF.

The chain couples TRBV30 to TRBJ1-2; D gene uncertain. This CDR3 has 10 amino acids. The V end lost 5 bases, the J end lost 6 bases, and 7 bases lay between the germline ends. CDR1 GTSNPN and CDR2 SVGIG come from the germline V gene (reference sequence). In DNA form, the CDR3 reads TGTGCCTGGGACCCAGATGGCTACACCTTC. Its translation is CAWDPDGYTF.

The rearrangement links TRBV4-3 to TRBJ1-2; 11 positions agree with TRBD1. The V gene end was trimmed by 3 bases and the J gene end by 7 bases; junction bases not matched to a gene: 7. CDR3 length equals 15 residues. CDR1 is LGHNA, CDR2 YSLEER, per germline. DNA of the CDR3: TGCGCCAGCAGCCAGTGGGACAGGGGGGACCTTGGCTACACCTTC. Its translation is CASSQWDRGDLGYTF.

This rearrangement joins TRBV6-5 to TRBJ2-1; 12 positions agree with TRBD1. Germline V CDR1 and CDR2: MNHEY, SVGAGI. V trimming: 6 bases; J trimming: 8 bases; junction bases outside the gene matches: 8. CDR3 length: 15 amino acids. CDR3: CASRIRDRGQDEQFF. The CDR3 DNA reads TGTGCCAGCAGGATCCGGGACAGGGGGCAAGATGAGCAGTTCTTC.

The chain uses TRBV6-6 and TRBJ2-7; TRBD2 is a possible D gene (6 bases). V lost 10 bases, J lost 4 bases, and 17 bases lay in between. Germline CDR1 reads MNHNY; CDR2 reads SVGAGI (reference sequence). The CDR3 totals 13 residues. As DNA, the CDR3 is TGTGCCACCCACGGGACTCTAAGTTACGAGCAGTACTTC. This sequence encodes CATHGTLSYEQYF.

The CDR3 coding sequence is TGTGCCAGCAGTGCCCTGGACGGTACGCAGTATTTT. It codes for CASSALDGTQYF. The chain recombines TRBV6-4 with TRBJ2-3; D unresolved. The germline gives CDR1 MRHNA, CDR2 SNTAGT. Trimming shortened V by 4 bases and J by 8 bases, and 10 bases separated the two germline ends. This CDR3 contains 12 residues.

The rearrangement joins TRBV28 to TRBJ2-7; D is ambiguous. This CDR3 spans 16 amino acids. Germline V lookup: CDR1 MDHEN, CDR2 SYDVKM. Trimming removed 5 bases at V and 1 base at J, with 18 bases between. This chain's CDR3 is CASSDPQPRLSYEQYF. The CDR3 DNA follows: TGTGCCAGCAGTGACCCACAGCCCAGATTGTCCTACGAGCAGTACTTC.

The genes are TRBV5-1 and TRBJ2-2; D unresolved. CDR1 is SGHRS, CDR2 YFSETQ, per germline. With 6 bases removed from V and 4 bases from J, the gap between germline ends came to 10 bases. This CDR3 has 13 residues. CDR3 nucleotides: TGCGCCAGCAAAGGCTCCCCCACCGGGGAGCTGTTTTTT. This translates into CASKGSPTGELFF.

This rearrangement joins TRBV30 to TRBJ1-1; D is unclear. CDR3 length equals 13 residues. Trimming removed 2 bases at V and 6 bases at J, with 13 bases between. The germline CDR1 and CDR2 sequences are GTSNPN and SVGIG (reference sequence). CDR3 nucleotides: TGTGCCTGGAGTTGGCAAGCGGAGTCTGAAGCTTTCTTT. Translated: CAWSWQAESEAFF.

As concerns this clone: Germline and junction disagree at one end, which may indicate a read error. This rearrangement joins TRBV6-1 to TRBJ1-1; D is unresolved. Per germline, CDR1 MNHNS and CDR2 SASEGT. The CDR3 covers 12 residues. CDR3 nucleotides: TGTGCCAGCAGTCCCACACGGGGAAAGATGATCTTT. Encoded protein: CASSPTRGKMIF.

V gene TRBV4-3 combines with J gene TRBJ1-4; maybe TRBD1 (5 bases). V lost 3 bases and J lost 8, with 19 bases in between. The germline V gene encodes CDR1 LGHNA and CDR2 YSLEER. The CDR3 runs 16 residues. The CDR3 region has the DNA TGCGCCAGCAGCCACGCCTCGGGGGGATTGGGGGAAAAACTGTTTTTT. Amino acid sequence: CASSHASGGLGEKLFF.

The chain recombines TRBV29-1 with TRBJ2-2; TRBD1 is a possible D gene (5 bases). V was trimmed by 6 bases and J by 6 bases, leaving 14 bases between them. Per germline, CDR1 SQVTM and CDR2 ANQGSEA. The CDR3 loop spans 13 amino acids. The CDR3 DNA reads as TGCAGCGTCGCAGGGATATCTCCCGGGGAGCTGTTTTTT. Its protein is CSVAGISPGELFF.

This chain joins TRBV2 and TRBJ2-5; no clear D. The J call may be mistaken, given a closer DNA end match to TRBJ2-7. Germline V lookup: CDR1 SNHLY, CDR2 FYNNEI. The CDR3 loop spans 11 amino acids. The CDR3 DNA reads as TGTGCCAGCAGCCGGATCCTCGAGCAGTACTTC. Translated: CASSRILEQYF.

The chain carries TRBV18 and TRBJ2-7; 8 bases align to TRBD2. CDR1 KGHSH and CDR2 LQKENI come from the germline V gene. The CDR3 has 15 residues. Germline trimming cut 1 base from V and 4 bases from J; bases unmatched to any gene: 6. The DNA for the CDR3 is TGTGCCAGCTCACCACGAGCGGGAGTGAGGTACGAGCAGTACTTC. Protein sequence: CASSPRAGVRYEQYF.

The chain uses TRBV6-6 and TRBJ2-3, with a possible D match to TRBD2 (5 bases). CDR1 MNHNY and CDR2 SVGAGI come from the germline V gene (reference sequence). Trimming pared 6 bases from V and 4 bases from J, leaving 8 bases between. CDR3 size: 12 residues. This chain's CDR3 is CASSLASDTQYF. The CDR3 DNA reads as TGTGCCAGCAGCCTAGCCTCAGATACGCAGTATTTT.

The V gene is TRBV4-1, the J gene TRBJ1-3, with a possible D match to TRBD1 (6 bases). Germline values: CDR1 MGHRA, CDR2 YSYEKL. The CDR3 is 15 residues long. The ends were cut back, 1 base at V and 4 bases at J, with 11 bases in the middle. The CDR3 DNA reads TGCGCCAGCAGCCAAGCCCGCAGGGGCGGAAACACCATATATTTT. This translates into CASSQARRGGNTIYF.

As DNA, the CDR3 is TGTGCCAGCATGCAGCGCAGCGAGCAGTTCTTC. Its translation is CASMQRSEQFF. The chain couples TRBV6-6 to TRBJ2-1, with D hard to call. Per germline, CDR1 MNHNY and CDR2 SVGAGI (reference sequence). The CDR3 extends over 11 amino acids. V shed 7 bases and J shed 10 bases, with 11 bases lying between them.

This chain connects TRBV18 to TRBJ2-3; 10 nucleotides agree with TRBD2. V dropped 3 bases and J dropped 5; count of bases not matched to a gene: 5. From germline, CDR1 is KGHSH and CDR2 LQKENI. The CDR3 sequence is 15 residues long. The CDR3 reads CASSPRTSGKDTQYF. The CDR3 DNA reads TGTGCCAGCTCACCCAGGACTAGCGGTAAAGATACGCAGTATTTT. The full variable domain, in which reference TRBV18 and TRBJ2-3 provide the parts outside the CDR3, is NAGVMQNPRHLVRRRGQEARLRCSPMKGHSHVYWYRQLPEEGLKFMVYLQKENIIDESGMPKERFSAEFPKEGPSILRIQQVVRGDSAAYFCASSPRTSGKDTQYFGPGTRLTVL.

J is TRBJ1-2 and V is TRBV25-1; 8 bases align to TRBD1. Trimming took 3 bases from V and 3 from J; bases not matched to a gene: 6. The CDR3 has 15 residues. The germline gives CDR1 MGHDK, CDR2 SYGVNS. The CDR3 loop is CASSEDPTGDYGYTF. The CDR3 DNA follows: TGTGCCAGCAGTGAGGACCCGACAGGGGACTATGGCTACACCTTC.

The CDR3 DNA reads TGTGCCAGTACGGGACAGCCGAACACCGGGGAGCTGTTTTTT. The encoded protein is CASTGQPNTGELFF. This chain uses TRBV28 with TRBJ2-2, with TRBD1 matching 7 bases. CDR3 size: 14 residues. J gave up 0 bases and V 9 bases, and 4 bases lay outside the gene matches. CDR1 is MDHEN and CDR2 is SYDVKM in the germline V gene.

V and J are TRBV7-3 and TRBJ2-3, with D perhaps TRBD2 (6 bases). The CDR3 runs 14 residues. The V end was cut by 5 bases, the J end by 2 bases, with 11 bases between. Germline V CDR1 and CDR2: SGHTA, FQGTGA. CDR3 sequence: CASSQGLITDTQYF. CDR3 sequence (DNA): TGTGCCAGCAGCCAGGGACTTATCACAGATACGCAGTATTTT.

The rearrangement uses TRBV10-3 and TRBJ1-1; D is possibly TRBD1 (5 bases). Between the trimmed V and J ends, which lost 11 bases and 1 base, there was a span of 14 bases. The CDR3 has 13 residues. Germline CDR1 reads ENHRY; CDR2 reads SYGVKD. CDR3 sequence reads: CAVNQGKNTEAFF. The CDR3 nucleotides are TGTGCCGTAAACCAGGGAAAGAACACTGAAGCTTTCTTT.